This T cell receptor (beta chain) was obtained from a study of cytomegalovirus exposure and HLA in healthy donors. Overall study context: HLA-typed donors were the source of tens of millions of unique TCRs held in an early data release. General observations from the study: Despite most TCR sequences being rare, some public TCRs occurred in many donors. HLA allele associations emerged for about 16,000 TCR beta sequences in a later analysis, at 0.05 false discovery rate.

The length of the CDR3 is 16 residues. Germline lookup yields CDR1 SGHNT and CDR2 YENEEA. Trimming cost V 2 bases and J 4 bases, with 17 bases left between them. Primers: 60 Vbeta forward and 13 Jbeta reverse. How the authors handled the data: Later reanalysis found around 84 million unique TCR beta chains, around 9.9 million of them shared. Method: immunoSEQ multiplex PCR; TCRdb's copy keeps in-frame clones and lacks some. Clonal size and the V and J genes are those of that table, whereas D and trimming came from the DNA. The sample contains 150,000 to 200,000 clones, under 85% of which appear only once. With respect to this clone: The antigen is not known.

This receptor was obtained from a man aged 18 to 29 in good health and CMV-seronegative. The V gene is TRBV11-3, the J gene TRBJ1-2; perhaps TRBD1 as D (6 bases). The sample consisted of PBMCs. The CDR3 loop reads CASSLFLTVGGYGYTF. The CDR3 nucleotides read TGTGCCAGCAGCTTATTCCTCACCGTAGGGGGCTATGGCTACACCTTC.